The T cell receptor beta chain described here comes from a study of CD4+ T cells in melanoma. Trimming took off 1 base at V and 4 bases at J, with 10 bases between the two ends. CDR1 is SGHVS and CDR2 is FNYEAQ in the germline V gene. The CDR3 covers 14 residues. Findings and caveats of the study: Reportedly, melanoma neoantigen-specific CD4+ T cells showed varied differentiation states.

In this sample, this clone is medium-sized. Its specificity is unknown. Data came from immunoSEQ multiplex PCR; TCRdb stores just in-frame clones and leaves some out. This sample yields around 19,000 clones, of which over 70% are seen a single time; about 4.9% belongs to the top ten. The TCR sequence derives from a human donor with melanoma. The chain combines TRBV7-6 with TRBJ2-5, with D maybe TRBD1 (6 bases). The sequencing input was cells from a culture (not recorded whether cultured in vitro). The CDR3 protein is CASSLVGTIETQYF. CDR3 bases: TGTGCCAGCAGCTTAGTTGGGACAATAGAGACCCAGTACTTC.